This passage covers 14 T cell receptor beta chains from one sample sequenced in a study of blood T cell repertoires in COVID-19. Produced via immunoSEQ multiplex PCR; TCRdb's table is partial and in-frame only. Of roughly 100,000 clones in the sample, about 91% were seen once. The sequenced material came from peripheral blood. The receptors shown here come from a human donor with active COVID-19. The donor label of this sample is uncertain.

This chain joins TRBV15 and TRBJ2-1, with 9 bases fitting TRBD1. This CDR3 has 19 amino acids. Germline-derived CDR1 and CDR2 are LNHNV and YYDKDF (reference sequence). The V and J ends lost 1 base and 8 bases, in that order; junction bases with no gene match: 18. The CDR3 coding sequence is TGTGCCACCAGCAGAGCCACCCCACAGGGGGCCTTGGGTGTGGATGAGCAGTTCTTC. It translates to CATSRATPQGALGVDEQFF. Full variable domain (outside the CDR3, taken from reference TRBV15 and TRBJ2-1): DAMVIQNPRYQVTQFGKPVTLSCSQTLNHNVMYWYQQKSSQAPKLLFHYYDKDFNNEADTPDNFQSRRPNTSFCFLDIRSPGLGDTAMYLCATSRATPQGALGVDEQFFGPGTRLTVL.

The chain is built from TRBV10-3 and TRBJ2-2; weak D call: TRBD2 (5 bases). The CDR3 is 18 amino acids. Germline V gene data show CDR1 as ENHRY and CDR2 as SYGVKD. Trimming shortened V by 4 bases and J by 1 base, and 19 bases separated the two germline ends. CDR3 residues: CAISGGVVSTRNTGELFF. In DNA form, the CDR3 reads TGTGCCATCAGTGGGGGAGTTGTATCTACTAGGAACACCGGGGAGCTGTTTTTT.

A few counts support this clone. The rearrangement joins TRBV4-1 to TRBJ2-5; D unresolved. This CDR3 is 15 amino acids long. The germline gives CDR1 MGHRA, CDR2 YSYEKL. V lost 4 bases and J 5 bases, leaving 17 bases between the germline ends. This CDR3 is CASSLRAAERETQYF. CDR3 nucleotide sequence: TGCGCCAGCAGCCTGCGTGCGGCGGAGAGGGAGACCCAGTACTTC.

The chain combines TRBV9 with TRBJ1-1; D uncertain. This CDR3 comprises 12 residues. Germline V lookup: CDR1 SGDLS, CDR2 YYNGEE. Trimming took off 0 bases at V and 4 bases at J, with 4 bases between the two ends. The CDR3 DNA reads TGTGCCAGCAGCGTAGCAGGCACTGAAGCTTTCTTT. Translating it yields CASSVAGTEAFF. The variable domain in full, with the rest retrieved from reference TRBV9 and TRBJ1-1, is DSGVTQTPKHLITATGQRVTLRCSPRSGDLSVYWYQQSLDQGLQFLIQYYNGEERAKGNILERFSAQQFPDLHSELNLSSLELGDSALYFCASSVAGTEAFFGQGTRLTVV.

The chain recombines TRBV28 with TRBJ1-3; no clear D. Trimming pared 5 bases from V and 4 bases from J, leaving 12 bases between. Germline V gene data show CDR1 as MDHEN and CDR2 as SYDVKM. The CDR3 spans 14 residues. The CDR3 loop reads CASSQWSGGNTIYF. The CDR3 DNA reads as TGTGCCAGCAGTCAGTGGTCGGGGGGAAACACCATATATTTT. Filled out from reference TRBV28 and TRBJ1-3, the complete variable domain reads DVKVTQSSRYLVKRTGEKVFLECVQDMDHENMFWYRQDPGLGLRLIYFSYDVKMKEKGDIPEGYSVSREKKERFSLILESASTNQTSMYLCASSQWSGGNTIYFGEGSWLTVV.

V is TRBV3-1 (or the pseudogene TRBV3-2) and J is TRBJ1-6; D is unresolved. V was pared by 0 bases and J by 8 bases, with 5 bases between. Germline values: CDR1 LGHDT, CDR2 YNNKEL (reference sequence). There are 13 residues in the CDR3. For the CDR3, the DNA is TGTGCCAGCAGCCAAGACCGCGATTCACCCCTCCACTTT. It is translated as CASSQDRDSPLHF.

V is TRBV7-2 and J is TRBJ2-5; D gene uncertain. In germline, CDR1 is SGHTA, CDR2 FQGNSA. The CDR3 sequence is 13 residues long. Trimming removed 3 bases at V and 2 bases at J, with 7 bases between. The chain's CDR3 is CASSFSRQETQYF. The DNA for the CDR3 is TGTGCCAGCAGCTTTTCCCGTCAAGAGACCCAGTACTTC.

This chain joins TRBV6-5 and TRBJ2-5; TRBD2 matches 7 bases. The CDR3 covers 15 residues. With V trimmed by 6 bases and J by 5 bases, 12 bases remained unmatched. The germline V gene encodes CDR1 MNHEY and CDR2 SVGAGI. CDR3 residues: CASRERGSSWETQYF. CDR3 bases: TGTGCCAGCAGGGAGCGGGGCTCCTCTTGGGAGACCCAGTACTTC.

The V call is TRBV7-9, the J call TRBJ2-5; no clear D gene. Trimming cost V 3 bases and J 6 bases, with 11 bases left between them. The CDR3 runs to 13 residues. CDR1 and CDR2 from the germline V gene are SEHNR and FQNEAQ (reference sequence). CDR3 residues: CASSFNQVKTQYF. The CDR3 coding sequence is TGTGCCAGCAGCTTTAACCAGGTTAAGACCCAGTACTTC.

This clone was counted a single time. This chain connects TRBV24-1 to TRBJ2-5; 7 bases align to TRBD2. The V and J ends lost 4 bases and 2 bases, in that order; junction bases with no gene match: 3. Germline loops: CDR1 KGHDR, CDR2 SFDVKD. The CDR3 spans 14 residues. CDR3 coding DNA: TGTGCCACCAGTGACCCCGGGAGGCAAGAGACCCAGTACTTC. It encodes CATSDPGRQETQYF.

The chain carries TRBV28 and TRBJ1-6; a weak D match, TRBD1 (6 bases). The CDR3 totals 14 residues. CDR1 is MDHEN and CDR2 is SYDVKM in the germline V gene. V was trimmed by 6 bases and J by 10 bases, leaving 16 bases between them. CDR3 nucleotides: TGTGCCAGCAGCCCGCCGGGGGGGGGCTCACCCCTCCACTTT. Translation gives CASSPPGGGSPLHF.

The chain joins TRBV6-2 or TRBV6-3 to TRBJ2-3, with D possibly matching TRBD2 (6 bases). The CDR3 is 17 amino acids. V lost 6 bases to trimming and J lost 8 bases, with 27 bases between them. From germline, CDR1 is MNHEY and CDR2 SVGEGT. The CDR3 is CASSSEVRDSGAGTQYF. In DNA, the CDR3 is TGTGCCAGCAGCTCGGAGGTTCGGGACTCAGGAGCGGGTACGCAGTATTTT.

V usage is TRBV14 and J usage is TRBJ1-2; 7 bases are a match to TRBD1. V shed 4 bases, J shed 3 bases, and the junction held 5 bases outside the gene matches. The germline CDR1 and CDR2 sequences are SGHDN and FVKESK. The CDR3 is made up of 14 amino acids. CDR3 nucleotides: TGTGCCAGCAGCCCCTATGGGACAGACTATGGCTACACCTTC. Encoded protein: CASSPYGTDYGYTF.

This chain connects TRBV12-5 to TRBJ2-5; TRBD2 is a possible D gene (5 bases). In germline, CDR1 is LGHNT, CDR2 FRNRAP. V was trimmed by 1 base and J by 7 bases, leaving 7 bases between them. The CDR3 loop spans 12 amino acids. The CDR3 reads CASGLGAGTQYF. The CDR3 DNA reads TGTGCTAGTGGTTTGGGGGCGGGGACCCAGTACTTC.